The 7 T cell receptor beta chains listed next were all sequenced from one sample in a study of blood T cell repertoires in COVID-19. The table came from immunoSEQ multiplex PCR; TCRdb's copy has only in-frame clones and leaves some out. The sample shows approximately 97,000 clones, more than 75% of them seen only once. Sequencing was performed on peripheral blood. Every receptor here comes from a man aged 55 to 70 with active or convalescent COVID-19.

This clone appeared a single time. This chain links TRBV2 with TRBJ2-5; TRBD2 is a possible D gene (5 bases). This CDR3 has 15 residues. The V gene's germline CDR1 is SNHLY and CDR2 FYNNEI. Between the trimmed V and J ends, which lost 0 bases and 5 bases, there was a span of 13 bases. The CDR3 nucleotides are TGTGCCAGCAGTGAAGCGCGCGAGCGGTGGGAGACCCAGTACTTC. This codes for CASSEARERWETQYF.

The DNA for the CDR3 is TGTGCCAGCAGCTTCGGCGGTAGCGGGAGAAATGAGCAGTTCTTC. It yields the protein CASSFGGSGRNEQFF. This chain connects TRBV6-6 to TRBJ2-1; TRBD2 agrees at 9 bases. V lost 6 bases, J lost 7 bases, and 10 bases stayed unmatched. The CDR3 totals 15 residues. Germline V gene sequence: CDR1 MNHNY, CDR2 SVGAGI (reference sequence).

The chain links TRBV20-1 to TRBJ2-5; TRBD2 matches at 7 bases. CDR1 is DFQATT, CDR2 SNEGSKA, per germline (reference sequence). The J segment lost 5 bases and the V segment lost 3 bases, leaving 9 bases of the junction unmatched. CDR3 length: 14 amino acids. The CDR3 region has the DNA TGCAGTGCTAGTTTCGGACTAGGAGCCGAGACCCAGTACTTC. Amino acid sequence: CSASFGLGAETQYF.

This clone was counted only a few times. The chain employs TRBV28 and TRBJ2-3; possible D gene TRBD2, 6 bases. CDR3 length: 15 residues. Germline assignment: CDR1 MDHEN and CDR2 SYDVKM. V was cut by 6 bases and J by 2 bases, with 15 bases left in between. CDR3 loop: CASSNSAGLTDTQYF. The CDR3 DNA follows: TGTGCCAGCAGCAATTCAGCGGGCCTCACAGATACGCAGTATTTT.

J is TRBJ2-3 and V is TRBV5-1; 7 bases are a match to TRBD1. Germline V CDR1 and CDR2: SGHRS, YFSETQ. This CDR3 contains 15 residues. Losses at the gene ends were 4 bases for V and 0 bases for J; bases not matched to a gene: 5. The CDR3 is CASSLGTASTDTQYF. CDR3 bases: TGCGCCAGCAGCCTTGGGACAGCCAGCACAGATACGCAGTATTTT.

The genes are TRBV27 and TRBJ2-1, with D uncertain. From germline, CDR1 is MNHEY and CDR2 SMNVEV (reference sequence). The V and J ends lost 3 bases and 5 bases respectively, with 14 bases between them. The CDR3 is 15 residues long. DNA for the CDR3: TGTGCCAGCAGTTTCGCAGGTGGGCTCAACAATGAGCAGTTCTTC. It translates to CASSFAGGLNNEQFF.

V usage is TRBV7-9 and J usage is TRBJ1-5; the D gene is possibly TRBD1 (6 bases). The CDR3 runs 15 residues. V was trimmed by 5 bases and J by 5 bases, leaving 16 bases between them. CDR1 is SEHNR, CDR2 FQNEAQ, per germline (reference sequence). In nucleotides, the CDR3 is TGTGCCAGCAGCGGGAGGGGGGTTGGGGATCAGCCCCAGCATTTT. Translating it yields CASSGRGVGDQPQHF.